The 4 T cell receptor beta chains reported below all come from one sample, sequenced in a study of shared clonotypes between healthy human individuals. TCRdb's copy holds only in-frame clones and misses some; the assay was immunoSEQ multiplex PCR. The sample records roughly 1,800,000 clones, roughly 95% being singletons. Terminally differentiated effector memory CD45RA+ cells were excluded by CCR7 positive selection of CD45RO-negative cells. Sequenced sample: naive CD8+ T cells sorted from blood. These receptors were taken from a man younger than 30 in good health.

V usage is TRBV4-1 and J usage is TRBJ1-1; weak D call: TRBD1 (5 bases). Germline V CDR1 and CDR2: MGHRA, YSYEKL. The V and J ends lost 5 bases and 4 bases respectively, with 8 bases between them. The CDR3 sequence is 12 residues long. As DNA, the CDR3 is TGCGCCAGCAGCGAAAGGGGCACTGAAGCTTTCTTT. Translated: CASSERGTEAFF.

The J gene is TRBJ1-2, the V gene TRBV19; D gene ambiguous. CDR1 is LNHDA, CDR2 SQIVND, per germline (reference sequence). Between the trimmed V and J ends, which lost 8 bases and 7 bases, there was a span of 20 bases. CDR3 length: 14 residues. Written as DNA, the CDR3 is TGTGCCAGTCGACCGTTCGAGGTTGATGTTGGCTACACCTTC. The encoded protein is CASRPFEVDVGYTF.

The chain uses TRBV11-2 and TRBJ2-5, with TRBD1 matching over 8 bases. Germline values: CDR1 SGHAT, CDR2 FQNNGV. V lost 5 bases, J lost 5 bases, and 4 bases stayed unmatched. This CDR3 comprises 13 residues. The CDR3 protein is CASSPGQVETQYF. The CDR3 DNA follows: TGTGCCAGCAGCCCGGGACAGGTGGAGACCCAGTACTTC.

The V call is TRBV6-6, the J call TRBJ2-3; 7 bases match TRBD2. This CDR3 has 15 residues. CDR1 is MNHNY and CDR2 is SVGAGI in the germline V gene (reference sequence). Trimming cost V 0 bases and J 6 bases; bases outside gene matches: 6. The CDR3 DNA follows: TGTGCCAGCAGTTACTCGAACCGGGAGGTGGATACGCAGTATTTT. Residues: CASSYSNREVDTQYF.